This T cell receptor beta chain was observed in a study of shared clonotypes between healthy human individuals. Study-wide points: Sorted-subset sequencing was shown by rarefaction to be incomplete despite large depth. Among the subsets, naive ones generally showed larger estimated richness than memory ones.

Across several immunoSEQ plates, the genomic DNA of each subset was split evenly. In the original processing: ImmunoSEQ output held junction-only sequences without quality scores, so filtering differed. Clones were sequenced by immunoSEQ multiplex PCR, and TCRdb holds only the in-frame ones, with some missing. V, J and clone size derive from that table, while D and trimming were established from the DNA sequence. The table shows 2 million to 2.5 million clones, with roughly 93% occurring only once. A word on this clone: Its target is not known.

This CDR3 has 13 residues. Germline lookup yields CDR1 SGHTA and CDR2 FQGTGA. V shed 5 bases, J shed 5 bases, and the junction held 3 bases outside the gene matches. The source is a man younger than 35 in good health. Some clones in this sample may be carry-over from other donors' samples. The chain is built from TRBV7-3 and TRBJ2-1; TRBD2 agrees at 7 bases. Material for sequencing was naive CD4+ T cells from PBMCs. As to subset: CD45RA+ positively selected. CDR3 loop: CASSMGRDNEQFF. For the CDR3, the DNA is TGTGCCAGCAGCATGGGGAGGGACAATGAGCAGTTCTTC. The whole variable domain, remainder taken from reference TRBV7-3 and TRBJ2-1, is GAGVSQTPSNKVTEKGKYVELRCDPISGHTALYWYRQSLGQGPEFLIYFQGTGAADDSGLPNDRFFAVRPEGSVSTLKIQRTERGDSAVYLCASSMGRDNEQFFGPGTRLTVL.